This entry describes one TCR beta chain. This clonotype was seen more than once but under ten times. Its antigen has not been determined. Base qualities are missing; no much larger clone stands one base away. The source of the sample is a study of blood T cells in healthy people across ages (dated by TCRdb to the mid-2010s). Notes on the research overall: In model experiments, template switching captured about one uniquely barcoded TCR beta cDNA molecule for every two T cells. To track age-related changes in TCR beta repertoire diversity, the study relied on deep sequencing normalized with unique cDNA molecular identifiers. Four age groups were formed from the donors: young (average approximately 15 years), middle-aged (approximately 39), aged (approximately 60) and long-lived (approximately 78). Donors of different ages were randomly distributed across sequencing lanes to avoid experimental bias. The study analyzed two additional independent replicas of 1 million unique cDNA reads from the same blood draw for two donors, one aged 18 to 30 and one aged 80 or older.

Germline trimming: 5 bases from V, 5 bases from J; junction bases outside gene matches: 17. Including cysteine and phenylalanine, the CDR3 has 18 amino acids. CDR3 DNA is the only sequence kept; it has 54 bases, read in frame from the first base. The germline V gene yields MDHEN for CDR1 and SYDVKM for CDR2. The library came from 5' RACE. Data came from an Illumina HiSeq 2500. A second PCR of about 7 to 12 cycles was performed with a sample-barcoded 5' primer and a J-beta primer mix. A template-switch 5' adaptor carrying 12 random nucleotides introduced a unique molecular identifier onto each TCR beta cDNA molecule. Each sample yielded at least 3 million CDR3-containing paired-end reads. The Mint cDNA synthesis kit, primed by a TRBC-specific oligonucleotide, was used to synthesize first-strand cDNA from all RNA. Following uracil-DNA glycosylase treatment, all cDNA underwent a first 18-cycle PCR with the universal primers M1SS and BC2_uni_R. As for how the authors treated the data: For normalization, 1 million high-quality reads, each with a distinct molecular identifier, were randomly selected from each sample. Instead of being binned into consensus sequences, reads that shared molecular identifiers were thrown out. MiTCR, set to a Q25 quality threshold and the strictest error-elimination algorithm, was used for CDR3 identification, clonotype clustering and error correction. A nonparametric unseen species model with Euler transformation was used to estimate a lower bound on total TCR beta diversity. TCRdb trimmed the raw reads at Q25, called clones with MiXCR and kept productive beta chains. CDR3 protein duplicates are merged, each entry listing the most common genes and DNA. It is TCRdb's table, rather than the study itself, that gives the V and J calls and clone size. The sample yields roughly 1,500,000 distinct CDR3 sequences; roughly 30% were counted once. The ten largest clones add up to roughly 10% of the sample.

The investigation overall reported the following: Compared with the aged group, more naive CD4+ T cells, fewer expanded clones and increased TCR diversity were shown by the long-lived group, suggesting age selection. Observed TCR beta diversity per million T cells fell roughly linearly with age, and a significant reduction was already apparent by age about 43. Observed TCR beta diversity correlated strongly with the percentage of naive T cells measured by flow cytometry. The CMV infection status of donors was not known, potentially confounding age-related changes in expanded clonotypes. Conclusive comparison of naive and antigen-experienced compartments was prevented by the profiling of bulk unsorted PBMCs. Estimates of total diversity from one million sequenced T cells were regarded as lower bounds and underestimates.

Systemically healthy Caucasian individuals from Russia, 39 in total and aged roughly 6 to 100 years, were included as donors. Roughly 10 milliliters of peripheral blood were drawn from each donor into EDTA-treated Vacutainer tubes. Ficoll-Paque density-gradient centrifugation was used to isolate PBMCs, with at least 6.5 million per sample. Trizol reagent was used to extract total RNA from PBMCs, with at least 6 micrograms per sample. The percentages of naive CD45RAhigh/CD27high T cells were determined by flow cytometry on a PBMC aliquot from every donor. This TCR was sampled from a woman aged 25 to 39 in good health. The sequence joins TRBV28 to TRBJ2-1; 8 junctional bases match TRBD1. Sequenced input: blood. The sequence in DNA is TGTGCCAGCAGTCCAACCTCTTCAGGGGGCGACTCTAACAATGAGCAGTTCTTC. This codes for CASSPTSSGGDSNNEQFF.